Listed below are T cell receptor beta chains from one sample, sequenced in a study of monozygotic twins with inflammatory bowel disease. TCRdb re-called the 5' RACE reads and gives one entry per CDR3 protein, without DNA. The sample data list some 400,000 distinct CDR3 sequences. Sequencing was done on a sample of blood. These receptors were obtained from a human donor with ulcerative colitis or Crohn's disease, or a healthy co-twin of an affected twin (not recorded which). Both conserved end residues are part of each CDR3.

j_gene	len	v_gene	CDR3aa
TRBJ2-1	15	TRBV18	CASSPRMSLYNEQFF
TRBJ2-2	17	TRBV4-2	CASSSDSGGANTGELFF
TRBJ2-7	15	TRBV6-1	CASSEVPRGTYEQYF
TRBJ2-1	13	TRBV25-1	CASSDPRRYEQFF
TRBJ1-6	14	TRBV6-5	CASSYSSGNSPLHF
TRBJ2-1	12	TRBV7-2	CASTFDWGEQFF
TRBJ2-1	17	TRBV7-2	CASSLALTRGGYNEQFF
TRBJ1-2	13	TRBV29-1	CSVRLAGGDGYTF
TRBJ2-1	15	TRBV5-1	CASSASGGFYNEQFF
TRBJ2-2	16	TRBV7-2	CASSYRGTGVTGELFF
TRBJ2-7	15	TRBV7-3	CASSPGQAGSYEQYF
TRBJ2-1	15	TRBV28	CASILTGDRYNEQFF
TRBJ1-4	14	TRBV29-1	CSVIPGQGNEKLFF
TRBJ1-1	14	TRBV3-1	CASSQRTETIKAFF
TRBJ2-7	15	TRBV6-2/TRBV6-3	CASTPGGKKSYEQYF
TRBJ2-7	21	TRBV20-1	CSARDPRPLTRTSGTTYEQYF
TRBJ1-1	12	TRBV12-3/TRBV12-4	CASSLSGSEAFF
TRBJ2-1	12	TRBV7-2	CASSLDRREQFF